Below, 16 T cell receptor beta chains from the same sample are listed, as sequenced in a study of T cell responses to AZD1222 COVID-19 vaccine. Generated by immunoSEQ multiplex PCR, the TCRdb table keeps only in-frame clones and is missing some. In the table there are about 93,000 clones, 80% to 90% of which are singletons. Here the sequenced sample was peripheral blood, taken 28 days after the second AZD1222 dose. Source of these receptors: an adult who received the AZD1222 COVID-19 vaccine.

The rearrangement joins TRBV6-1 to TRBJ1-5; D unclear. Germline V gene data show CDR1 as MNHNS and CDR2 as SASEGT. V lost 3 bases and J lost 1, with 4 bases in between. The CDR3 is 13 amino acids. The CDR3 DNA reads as TGTGCCAGCAGTGAGGAGAGCAATCAGCCCCAGCATTTT. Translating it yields CASSEESNQPQHF.

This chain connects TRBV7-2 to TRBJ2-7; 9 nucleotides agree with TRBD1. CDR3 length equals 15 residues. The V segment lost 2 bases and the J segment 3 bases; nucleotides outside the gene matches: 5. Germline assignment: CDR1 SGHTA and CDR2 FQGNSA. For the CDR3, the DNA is TGTGCCAGCAGCTTAAGCGGACAGGGGAACTACGAGCAGTACTTC. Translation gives CASSLSGQGNYEQYF.

CDR3 protein: CASSLVLAGEQFF. For the CDR3, the DNA is TGTGCCAGCAGCTTAGTGTTGGCGGGTGAGCAGTTCTTC. The chain carries TRBV11-1 and TRBJ2-1; TRBD2 is a possible D gene (5 bases). CDR3 length: 13 amino acids. In germline, CDR1 is SGHAT, CDR2 FQDESV (reference sequence). The V end lost 1 base, the J end lost 9 bases, and 10 bases lay between the germline ends. Full variable domain (rest looked up from reference TRBV11-1 and TRBJ2-1): EAEVAQSPRYKITEKSQAVAFWCDPISGHATLYWYRQILGQGPELLVQFQDESVVDDSQLPKDRFSAERLKGVDSTLKIQPAELGDSAMYLCASSLVLAGEQFFGPGTRLTVL.

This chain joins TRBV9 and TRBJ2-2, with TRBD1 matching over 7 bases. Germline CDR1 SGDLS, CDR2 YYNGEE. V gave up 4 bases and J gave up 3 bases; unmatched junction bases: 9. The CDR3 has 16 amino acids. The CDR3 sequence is CASSPRPQGDTGELFF. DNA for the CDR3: TGTGCCAGCAGCCCCCGCCCCCAGGGGGACACCGGGGAGCTGTTTTTT.

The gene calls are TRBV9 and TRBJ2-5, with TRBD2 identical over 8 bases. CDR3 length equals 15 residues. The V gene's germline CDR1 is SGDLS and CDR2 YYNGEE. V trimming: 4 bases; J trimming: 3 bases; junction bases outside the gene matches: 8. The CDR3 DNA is TGTGCCAGCAGCCCCCGGGGGGGGCGGGAAGAGACCCAGTACTTC. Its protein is CASSPRGGREETQYF.

The CDR3, as DNA: TGCGCCAGCAGTCAATGCAAGAGGGTCAATGAGCAGTTCTTC. It translates to CASSQCKRVNEQFF. The V gene is TRBV23-1, the J gene TRBJ2-1, with a weak D call TRBD2 (5 bases). TRBV23-1 is marked as an open reading frame, function uncertain. The CDR3 has 14 amino acids. V dropped 1 base and J dropped 6 bases, with 10 bases sitting between them.

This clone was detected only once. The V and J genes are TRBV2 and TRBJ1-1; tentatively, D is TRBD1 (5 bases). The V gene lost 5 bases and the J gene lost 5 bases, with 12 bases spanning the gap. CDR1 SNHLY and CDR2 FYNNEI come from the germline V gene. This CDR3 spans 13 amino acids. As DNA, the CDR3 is TGTGCCAGCAGTCCCAGGGAAGGAACTGAAGCTTTCTTT. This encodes CASSPREGTEAFF.

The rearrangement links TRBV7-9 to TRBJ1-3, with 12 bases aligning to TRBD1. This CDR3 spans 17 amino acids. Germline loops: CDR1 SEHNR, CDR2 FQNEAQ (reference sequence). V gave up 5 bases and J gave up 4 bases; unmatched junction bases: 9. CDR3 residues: CASSPPGQGAGGNTIYF. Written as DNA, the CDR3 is TGTGCCAGCAGCCCACCGGGACAGGGGGCCGGGGGAAACACCATATATTTT.

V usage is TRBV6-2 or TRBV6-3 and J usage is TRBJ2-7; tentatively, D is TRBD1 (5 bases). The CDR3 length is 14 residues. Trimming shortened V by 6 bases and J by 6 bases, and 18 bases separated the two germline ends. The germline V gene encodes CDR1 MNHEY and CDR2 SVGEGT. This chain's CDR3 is CASSWGERFFEQYF. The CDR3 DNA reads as TGTGCCAGCAGCTGGGGCGAAAGGTTTTTCGAGCAGTACTTC.

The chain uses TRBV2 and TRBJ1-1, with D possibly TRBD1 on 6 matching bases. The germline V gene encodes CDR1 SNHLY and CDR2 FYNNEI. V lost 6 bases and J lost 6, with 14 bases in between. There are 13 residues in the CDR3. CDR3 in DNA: TGTGCCAGCAGGGATGGACAGTTTCCTGAAGCTTTCTTT. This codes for CASRDGQFPEAFF.

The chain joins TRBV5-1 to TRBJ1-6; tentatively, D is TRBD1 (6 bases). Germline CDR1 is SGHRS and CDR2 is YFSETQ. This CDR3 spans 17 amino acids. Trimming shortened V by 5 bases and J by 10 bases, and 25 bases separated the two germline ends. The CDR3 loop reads CASSSRGHPGRESPLHF. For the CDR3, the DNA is TGCGCCAGCAGTTCCCGGGGACATCCGGGGAGAGAATCACCCCTCCACTTT.

The CDR3 here is CASSEGTGPYGYTF. The CDR3 nucleotides are TGTGCCAGCAGTGAAGGGACAGGGCCCTATGGCTACACCTTC. V usage is TRBV6-1 and J usage is TRBJ1-2; TRBD1 matches 8 bases. This CDR3 has 14 residues. Per the germline V gene, CDR1 is MNHNS and CDR2 is SASEGT. The V gene end was trimmed by 1 base and the J gene end by 4 bases; junction bases not matched to a gene: 2.

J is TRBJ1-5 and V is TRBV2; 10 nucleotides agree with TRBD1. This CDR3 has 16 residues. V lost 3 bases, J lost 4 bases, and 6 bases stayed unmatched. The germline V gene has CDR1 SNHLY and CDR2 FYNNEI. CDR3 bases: TGTGCCAGCAGTGATTGGGACAGGGGCTTTAATCAGCCCCAGCATTTT. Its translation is CASSDWDRGFNQPQHF.

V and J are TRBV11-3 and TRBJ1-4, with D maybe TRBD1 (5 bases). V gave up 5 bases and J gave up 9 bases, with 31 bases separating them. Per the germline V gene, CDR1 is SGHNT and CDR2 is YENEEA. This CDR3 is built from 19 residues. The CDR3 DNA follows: TGTGCCAGCAGCACCCTTTACCGGGCCAGGGCCCACGGGGGAAAAAAACTGTTTTTT. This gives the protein CASSTLYRARAHGGKKLFF.

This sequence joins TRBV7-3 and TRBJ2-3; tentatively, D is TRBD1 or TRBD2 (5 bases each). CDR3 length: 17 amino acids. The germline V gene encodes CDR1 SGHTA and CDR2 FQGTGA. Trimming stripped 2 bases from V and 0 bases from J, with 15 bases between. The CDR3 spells CASSLGAASHSTDTQYF. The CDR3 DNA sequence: TGTGCCAGCAGCTTAGGGGCGGCTAGCCATAGCACAGATACGCAGTATTTT.

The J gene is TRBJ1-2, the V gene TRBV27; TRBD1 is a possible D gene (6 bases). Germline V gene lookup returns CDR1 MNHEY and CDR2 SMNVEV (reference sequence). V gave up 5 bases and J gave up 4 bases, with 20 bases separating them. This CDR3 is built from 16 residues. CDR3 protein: CASSPGRTAHGYGYTF. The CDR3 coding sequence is TGTGCCAGCAGTCCCGGTAGGACAGCCCATGGCTATGGCTACACCTTC.